Below, one TCR beta chain is given with its context. The sample holds a few counts of this clone. Its antigen specificity is not known. Base qualities are not recorded, but no much larger clone differs from it by a single base. The data derive from a study of Ad26.COV2.S vaccination and SARS-CoV-2 variants (dated by TCRdb to the early 2020s). About the study as a whole: Vaccine-arm donors were drawn from COV1001, a multicentre, randomized, double-blind, placebo-controlled phase I-IIa trial of Ad26.COV2.S in healthy adults. The TCR-sequenced set comprised around 30 samples: around 20 Ad26.COV2.S vaccine recipients, 5 placebo recipients and 8 SARS-CoV-2 convalescent individuals. Ad26.COV2.S was administered intramuscularly at 5 x 10^10 or 1 x 10^11 viral particles, either as a single shot or as two shots given 56 days apart. Throughout the experiments and outcome assessment, investigators stayed blinded to trial group allocation. Participants in the trial were split at random into five groups of five each, receiving low-dose or high-dose Ad26.COV2.S once or twice, or else placebo on both occasions. TCRbeta repertoire sequencing served as the tool for gauging how specific and how broad the SARS-CoV-2-reactive T cell receptors were following Ad26.COV2.S vaccination.

The intended sense of this specimen's treatment or condition label: 15 to 20 received Ad26.COV2.S at low or high dose, single or two shots; about 5 received placebo; per-sample allocation not given. Repertoires of vaccine and placebo recipients were sequenced from samples taken on day 63 after the first injection. In Cohort 1b, about 27 adults aged 18-55 years were enrolled at a single site in Boston, USA, between 29 July and 7 August 2020. Ad26.COV2.S consisted of a replication-incompetent adenovirus type 26 vector by which a prefusion-stabilized SARS-CoV-2 spike protein from the original Wuhan strain was expressed. The immunoSEQ Assay was the method used to sequence TCRbeta CDR3 regions. After extraction, genomic DNA underwent amplification by bias-controlled multiplex PCR, followed by high-throughput sequencing. Per the authors' processing: To quantify the absolute abundance of each unique TCRbeta CDR3 region, sequences were collapsed and filtered. T cell fraction was estimated by normalizing TCRbeta template counts to usable DNA, which was measured by amplifying reference genes present in all nucleated cells. Repertoire TCRs were annotated as SARS-CoV-2-specific when V gene, CDR3 amino acid sequence and J gene were exactly matched to a known reactive TCR set. The reference SARS-CoV-2 TCR set came from MIRA and was filtered for enrichment in COVID-19-positive ImmuneCODE repertoires, removing public or cross-reactive TCRs. Drawing on the MIRA antigens, annotated TCRs were analysed further at the level of specific ORF or position within ORF. Depth was the summed frequency of annotated unique rearrangements, while breadth was defined as annotated unique rearrangements over total unique productive rearrangements. Group comparisons of TCR breadth used two-sided Wilcoxon rank-sum tests. TCRdb obtained this table from immuneACCESS and retained in-frame rearrangements with V and J assigned. These tables miss some clones; where compared with another copy, unresolved V genes account for less than half of the shortfall, and the remainder is unexplained. That table furnishes V, J and clone size, whereas the DNA furnished D and trimming. The sample records around 300,000 clones, roughly 91% of which are singletons. Jointly, the top ten make up under 6% of the sample.

CDR1 SGHVS and CDR2 FQNEAQ were looked up in the germline V gene. V loses 5 bases, J loses 4 bases, and the germline ends lie 21 bases apart. The CDR3, from cysteine to phenylalanine, totals 17 residues. The kept DNA is CDR3 alone, 51 bases in frame from the first base. The paper's findings and limits, for the study overall: It was noted by the authors that total T cell responses may have been underestimated by the TCR breadth and depth analyses. After vaccination, spike-specific CD8+ and CD4+ T cell responses were reported to show substantial breadth. Compared with placebo recipients, Ad26.COV2.S recipients showed higher spike-specific TCR breadth (P = 0.0014). The study was not powered to compare responses between vaccine doses or regimens. Vaccine and placebo recipients had comparable non-spike TCR breadth, which fits with the vaccine containing only spike.

This chain is built from TRBV7-8 and TRBJ1-5, with a tentative D gene TRBD1 over 5 matching bases. The clonotype originates from a person aged 18-60 years who received the Ad26.COV2.S COVID-19 vaccine or a placebo. Sequencing used peripheral blood, obtained in a trial of Ad26.COV2.S vaccine versus placebo. The CDR3 region reads CASSLSGGAGPNQPQHF. The DNA is as follows: TGTGCCAGCAGCCTAAGTGGGGGAGCAGGCCCTAATCAGCCCCAGCATTTT. With the rest looked up from the reference TRBV7-8 and TRBJ1-5 genes rather than sequenced, the full variable domain is GAGVSQSPRYKVAKRGQDVALRCDPISGHVSLFWYQQALGQGPEFLTYFQNEAQLDKSGLPSDRFFAERPEGSVSTLKIQRTQQEDSAVYLCASSLSGGAGPNQPQHFGDGTRLSIL.